The present T cell receptor beta chain was sequenced within a study of blood T cell repertoires in COVID-19. Repertoires were generated with immunoSEQ multiplex PCR, while TCRdb's copy carries only in-frame clones and drops some. The profile shows under 300,000 clones, approximately 91% of them singletons. This clone has just one count. J lost 5 bases, V lost 2 bases, and 7 bases had no gene match. The CDR3 spans 16 residues. Germline V gene lookup returns CDR1 SGHDN and CDR2 FVKESK. The clonotype originates from a man aged 25-45 years with COVID-19, enrolled during active disease. The specimen sequenced was peripheral blood. This rearrangement joins TRBV14 to TRBJ2-1; 9 nucleotides line up with TRBD1. The CDR3 protein is CASSQLQGATHNEQFF. For the CDR3, the DNA is TGTGCCAGCAGCCAACTACAGGGGGCCACACACAATGAGCAGTTCTTC.